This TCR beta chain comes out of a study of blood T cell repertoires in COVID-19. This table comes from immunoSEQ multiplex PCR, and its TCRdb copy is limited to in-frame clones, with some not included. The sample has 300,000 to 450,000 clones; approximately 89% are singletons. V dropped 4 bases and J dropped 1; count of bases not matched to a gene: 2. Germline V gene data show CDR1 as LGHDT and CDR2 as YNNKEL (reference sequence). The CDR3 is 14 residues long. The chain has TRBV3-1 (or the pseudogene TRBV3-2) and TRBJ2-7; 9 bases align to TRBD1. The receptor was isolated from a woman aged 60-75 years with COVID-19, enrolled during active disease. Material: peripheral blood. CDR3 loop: CASSRTGVSYEQYF. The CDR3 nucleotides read TGTGCCAGCAGCCGGACAGGGGTGTCCTACGAGCAGTACTTC.